This T cell receptor (beta chain) was recovered during a study of naive and memory T cell subsets. The study, taken as a whole, reports: Naive repertoires, especially CD8, held a few larger clonotypes, possibly memory cells re-expressing CD45RA.

Two oligonucleotides, mixed equimolar, formed the beta constant-region primer covering TRBC1 and TRBC2. Nested alpha and beta constant-region primers with the SP2 primer drove four PCR rounds on ligated cDNA. TCRdb recomputed calls from the UMI-ligation and nested PCR reads with MiXCR, one row per CDR3 protein. Seen here are roughly 97,000 distinct CDR3 sequences, roughly 14% observed once, and the top ten hold roughly 2.8%. The CDR3 has 11 amino acids. Trimming left V 1 base short and J 8 bases short, with 3 bases between. The table lists this clonotype with many counts. Antigen unknown. Sample: naive CD8+ T cells from blood. This chain links TRBV12-3 or TRBV12-4 with TRBJ2-1; D is undetermined. The TCR originated in a human donor in good health. CDR3: CASSLGDEQFF. The CDR3 region has the DNA TGTGCCAGCAGTTTAGGCGATGAGCAGTTCTTC.